One and the same sample provided the 12 T cell receptor beta chains below, sequenced in a study of spatial heterogeneity in lung cancer. Study conclusions and caveats: Expanded intratumoral alpha and beta TCR counts tracked tumor mutation counts.

Time point: sample taken at primary tumor resection. Their antigens remain unidentified. TCRdb ran MiXCR on the 5' RACE reads and lists one entry per CDR3 protein. The sample shows some 2,700 distinct CDR3 sequences, about 15% of them seen only once. Sequences were derived from lung tumor tissue, sampled at surgery. These receptor sequences come from a male donor with early-stage non-small cell lung cancer.

With regard to this clonotype: A library prepared for alpha chains yielded this beta chain as an off-target read; its size is of little meaning. The CDR3 here is CASSLEARGTDTQYF. DNA of the CDR3: TGTGCCAGCAGTTTAGAGGCCCGAGGCACAGATACGCAGTATTTT. J is TRBJ2-3 and V is TRBV12-3 or TRBV12-4; D not certain. Trimming shortened V by 1 base and J by 1 base, and 9 bases separated the two germline ends. The CDR3 totals 15 residues.

This clonotype was counted many times. This beta chain represents an off-target read in a library built for alpha chains; its size is of limited meaning. The gene calls are TRBV7-2 and TRBJ2-7; D is unresolved. There are 12 residues in the CDR3. Germline CDR1 and CDR2: SGHTA and FQGNSA. V lost 3 bases to trimming and J lost 3 bases, with 6 bases between them. CDR3 residues: CASSFPNYEQYF. CDR3 nucleotides: TGTGCCAGCAGCTTCCCAAACTACGAGCAGTACTTC.

This clonotype is categorized as medium-sized. This beta chain is off target for a library built for alpha chains, so its abundance means little. The CDR3 loop is CASRAGDTDTQYF. The CDR3 region has the DNA TGTGCCAGCAGGGCAGGGGACACAGATACGCAGTATTTT. This chain links TRBV2 with TRBJ2-3, with D perhaps matching TRBD1 (6 bases). Germline V gives CDR1 SNHLY, CDR2 FYNNEI. There are 13 residues in the CDR3. Trimming removed 6 bases at V and 2 bases at J, with 9 bases between.

This clonotype has a handful of counts. A library prepared for alpha chains yielded this beta chain as an off-target read; its size is of little meaning. This rearrangement joins TRBV3-1 to TRBJ1-1, with D maybe TRBD1 (6 bases). V lost 4 bases to trimming and J lost 11 bases, with 23 bases between them. CDR3 length: 15 residues. In germline, CDR1 is LGHDT, CDR2 YNNKEL (reference sequence). CDR3 region: CASSRGATVQIRAFF. CDR3 nucleotides: TGTGCCAGCAGCCGGGGGGCGACAGTACAGATCCGGGCTTTCTTT.

This clonotype came up many times. The library was prepared for alpha chains; this beta chain is a stray read, so its frequency means little. In DNA form, the CDR3 reads TGTGCCAGCAGTTTATCTCATCGGAAGACCCAGTACTTC. It codes for CASSLSHRKTQYF. The genes are TRBV27 and TRBJ2-5; D unresolved. Trimming took 0 bases from V and 6 from J, leaving 8 bases between them. The germline V gene encodes CDR1 MNHEY and CDR2 SMNVEV (reference sequence). The CDR3 loop spans 13 amino acids.

This clonotype is termed medium-sized. This beta chain lies outside the target of a library built for alpha chains; its clone size means little. V is TRBV20-1 and J is TRBJ2-7, with a possible D match to TRBD2 (5 bases). Germline V lookup: CDR1 DFQATT, CDR2 SNEGSKA (reference sequence). The CDR3 consists of 14 residues. V shed 0 bases and J shed 2 bases, with 11 bases lying between them. The chain's CDR3 is CSARDEGPAYEQYF. The CDR3 nucleotides read TGCAGTGCTAGAGATGAGGGTCCCGCCTACGAGCAGTACTTC.

Regarding this clonotype: With the library built for alpha chains, this beta chain is off target and its frequency is not meaningful. V usage is TRBV27 and J usage is TRBJ2-7; D is possibly TRBD1 or TRBD2 (5 bases each). This CDR3 comprises 16 residues. From germline, CDR1 is MNHEY and CDR2 SMNVEV (reference sequence). The ends were cut back, 9 bases at V and 0 bases at J, with 21 bases in the middle. CDR3 coding DNA: TGTGCCAGTTCCCTTCTGGGGGAGAGTTTCTCCTACGAGCAGTACTTC. Protein product: CASSLLGESFSYEQYF.

This clonotype is deemed large. Because the library targeted alpha chains, this beta chain is an off-target read whose size means little. The rearrangement links TRBV29-1 to TRBJ2-7, with D unclear. The V end was cut by 1 base, the J end by 7 bases, with 8 bases between. Germline assignment: CDR1 SQVTM and CDR2 ANQGSEA. The CDR3 runs 11 residues. CDR3 DNA sequence: TGCAGCGTTGAAGTGGCGAGGGAGCAGTACTTC. Translated, it gives CSVEVAREQYF.

This clonotype was counted ten times or more. With the library built for alpha chains, this beta chain is off target and its frequency is not meaningful. The chain uses TRBV24-1 and TRBJ2-5; D is undetermined. CDR1 is KGHDR and CDR2 is SFDVKD in the germline V gene. This CDR3 is 16 amino acids long. Trimming removed 4 bases from V and 4 bases from J, with 18 bases in between. The CDR3 region has the DNA TGTGCCACCAGTGAGGGCTCCGGACGGTCTCGAGAGACCCAGTACTTC. Translation gives CATSEGSGRSRETQYF.

This clonotype has ten or more counts. The size of this beta chain means little, since it is a stray read in a library made for alpha chains. The chain joins TRBV20-1 to TRBJ2-1; 7 positions agree with TRBD2. Trimming cost V 0 bases and J 1 base; bases outside gene matches: 3. Germline V gives CDR1 DFQATT, CDR2 SNEGSKA (reference sequence). The CDR3 is made up of 15 amino acids. The CDR3 here is CSARDPGGSYNEQFF. The CDR3 nucleotides are TGCAGTGCTAGAGACCCGGGAGGATCCTACAATGAGCAGTTCTTC.

With regard to this clonotype: This beta chain lies outside the target of a library built for alpha chains; its clone size means little. The chain employs TRBV9 and TRBJ2-7; D is perhaps TRBD2 (5 bases). CDR3 length: 15 residues. V lost 0 bases and J 0 bases, leaving 10 bases between the germline ends. Germline values: CDR1 SGDLS, CDR2 YYNGEE. As DNA, the CDR3 is TGTGCCAGCAGCGTAGGAAGCGGAAGCTCCTACGAGCAGTACTTC. Its translation: CASSVGSGSSYEQYF.

Worth noting for this clonotype: Since the library was made to target alpha chains, this beta chain is a stray read and its abundance is not meaningful. This chain links TRBV4-1 with TRBJ2-7; possible D gene TRBD2, 5 bases. The CDR3 is 16 amino acids. The germline V gene has CDR1 MGHRA and CDR2 YSYEKL. V lost 0 bases and J lost 6, with 18 bases in between. In DNA, the CDR3 is TGCGCCAGCAGCCAAGATACCGGGAACTACAACTCCGAGCAGTACTTC. It is translated as CASSQDTGNYNSEQYF.